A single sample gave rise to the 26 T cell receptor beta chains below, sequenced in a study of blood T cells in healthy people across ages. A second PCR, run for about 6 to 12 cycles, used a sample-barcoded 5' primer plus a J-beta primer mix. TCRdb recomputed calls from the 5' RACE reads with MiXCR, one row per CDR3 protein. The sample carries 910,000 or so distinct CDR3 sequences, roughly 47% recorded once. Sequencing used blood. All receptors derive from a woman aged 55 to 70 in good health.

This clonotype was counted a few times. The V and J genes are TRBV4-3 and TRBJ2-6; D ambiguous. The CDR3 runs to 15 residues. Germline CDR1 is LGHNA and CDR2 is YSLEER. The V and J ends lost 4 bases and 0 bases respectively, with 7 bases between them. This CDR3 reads CASSRLVSGANVLTF. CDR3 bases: TGCGCCAGCAGCCGTCTAGTCTCTGGGGCCAACGTCCTGACTTTC.

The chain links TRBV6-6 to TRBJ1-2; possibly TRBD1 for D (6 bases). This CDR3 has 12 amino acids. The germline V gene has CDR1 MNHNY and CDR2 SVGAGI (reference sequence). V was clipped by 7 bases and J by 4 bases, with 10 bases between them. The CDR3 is CASTQGGYGYTF. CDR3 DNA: TGTGCCAGCACACAGGGTGGCTATGGCTACACCTTC.

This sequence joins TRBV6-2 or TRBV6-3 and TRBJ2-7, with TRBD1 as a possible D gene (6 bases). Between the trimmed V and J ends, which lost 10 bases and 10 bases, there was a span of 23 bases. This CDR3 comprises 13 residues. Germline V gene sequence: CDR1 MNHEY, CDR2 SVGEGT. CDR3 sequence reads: CANTTTNRETQYF. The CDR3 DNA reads TGTGCCAATACAACCACGAACAGGGAGACTCAGTACTTC.

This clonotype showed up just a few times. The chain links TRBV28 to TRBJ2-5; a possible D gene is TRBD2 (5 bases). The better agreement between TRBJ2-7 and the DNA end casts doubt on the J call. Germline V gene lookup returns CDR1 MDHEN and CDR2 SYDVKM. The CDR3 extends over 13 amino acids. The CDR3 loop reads CATIRGRPYEQYF. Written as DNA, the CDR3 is TGTGCCACCATAAGAGGGAGACCCTACGAGCAGTACTTC.

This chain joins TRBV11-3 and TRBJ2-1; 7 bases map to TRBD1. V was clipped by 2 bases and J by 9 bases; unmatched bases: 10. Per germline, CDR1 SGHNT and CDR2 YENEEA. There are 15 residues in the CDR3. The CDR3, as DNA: TGTGCCAGCAGCTTAAGAGGGGGCGGTGGGGGTGAGCAGTTCTTC. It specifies CASSLRGGGGGEQFF. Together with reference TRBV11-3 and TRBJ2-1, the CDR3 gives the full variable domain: EAGVVQSPRYKIIEKKQPVAFWCNPISGHNTLYWYLQNLGQGPELLIRYENEEAVDDSQLPKDRFSAERLKGVDSTLKIQPAELGDSAVYLCASSLRGGGGGEQFFGPGTRLTVL.

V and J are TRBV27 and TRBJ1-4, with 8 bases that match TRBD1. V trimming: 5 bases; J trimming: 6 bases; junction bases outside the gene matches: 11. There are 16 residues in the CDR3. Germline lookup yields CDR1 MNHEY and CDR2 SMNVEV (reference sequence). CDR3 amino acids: CASSLNRDRGDEKLFF. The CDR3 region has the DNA TGTGCCAGCAGTCTTAACCGCGACAGGGGAGATGAAAAACTGTTTTTT.

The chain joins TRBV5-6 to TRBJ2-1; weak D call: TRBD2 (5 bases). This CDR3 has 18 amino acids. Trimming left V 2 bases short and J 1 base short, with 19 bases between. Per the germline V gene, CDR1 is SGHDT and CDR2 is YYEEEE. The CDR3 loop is CASSFQLGSLGSYNEQFF. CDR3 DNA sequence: TGTGCCAGCAGCTTCCAACTAGGTTCCCTCGGGTCCTACAATGAGCAGTTCTTC.

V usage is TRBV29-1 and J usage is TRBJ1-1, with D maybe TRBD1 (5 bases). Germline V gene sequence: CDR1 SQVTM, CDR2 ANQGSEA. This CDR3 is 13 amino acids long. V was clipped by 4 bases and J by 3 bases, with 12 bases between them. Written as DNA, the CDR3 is TGCAGCGTTGCCGTGCAGGGTCACACTGAAGCTTTCTTT. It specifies CSVAVQGHTEAFF.

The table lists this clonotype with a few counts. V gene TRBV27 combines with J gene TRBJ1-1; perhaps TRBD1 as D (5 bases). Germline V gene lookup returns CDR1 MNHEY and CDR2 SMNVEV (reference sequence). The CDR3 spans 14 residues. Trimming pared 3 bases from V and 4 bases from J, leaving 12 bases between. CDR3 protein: CASSLRGLGTEAFF. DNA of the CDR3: TGTGCCAGCAGTTTGCGGGGGTTGGGCACTGAAGCTTTCTTT.

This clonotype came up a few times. The CDR3 bases are TGCGCCAGCAGCCGACTAAGCGGGAGTTATACAGATACGCAGTATTTT. Translating it yields CASSRLSGSYTDTQYF. J is TRBJ2-3 and V is TRBV4-1; 8 bases are shared with TRBD2. CDR1 and CDR2 (germline): MGHRA, YSYEKL. Trimming cost V 4 bases and J 3 bases; bases outside gene matches: 9. This CDR3 has 16 amino acids.

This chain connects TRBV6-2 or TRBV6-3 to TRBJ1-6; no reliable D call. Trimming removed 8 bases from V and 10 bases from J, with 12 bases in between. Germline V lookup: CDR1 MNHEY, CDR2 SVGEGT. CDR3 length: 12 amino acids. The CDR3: CASASGHSPLHF. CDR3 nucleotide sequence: TGTGCCAGCGCCAGTGGCCACTCACCCCTCCACTTT.

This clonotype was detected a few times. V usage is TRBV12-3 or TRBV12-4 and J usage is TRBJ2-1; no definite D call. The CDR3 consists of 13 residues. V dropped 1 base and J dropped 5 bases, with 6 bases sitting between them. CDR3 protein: CASSLVVNNEQFF. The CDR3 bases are TGTGCCAGCAGTTTAGTCGTTAACAATGAGCAGTTCTTC.

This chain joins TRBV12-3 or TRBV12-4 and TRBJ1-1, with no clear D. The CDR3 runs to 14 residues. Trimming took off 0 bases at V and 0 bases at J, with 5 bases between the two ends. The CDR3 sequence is CASSLARVNTEAFF. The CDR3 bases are TGTGCCAGCAGTTTAGCGCGAGTGAACACTGAAGCTTTCTTT.

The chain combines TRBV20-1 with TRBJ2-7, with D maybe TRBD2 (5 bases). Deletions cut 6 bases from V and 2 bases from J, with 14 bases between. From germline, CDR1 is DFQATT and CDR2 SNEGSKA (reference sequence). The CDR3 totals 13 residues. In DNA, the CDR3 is TGCAGTGCCAAACGCCCAGCGGCCTACGAGCAGTACTTC. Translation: CSAKRPAAYEQYF.

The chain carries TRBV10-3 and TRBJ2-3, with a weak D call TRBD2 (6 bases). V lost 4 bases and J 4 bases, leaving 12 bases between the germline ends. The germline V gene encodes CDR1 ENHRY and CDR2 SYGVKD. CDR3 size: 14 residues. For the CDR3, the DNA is TGTGCCATCAGTGGGGGGAGGAATTCAGATACGCAGTATTTT. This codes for CAISGGRNSDTQYF.

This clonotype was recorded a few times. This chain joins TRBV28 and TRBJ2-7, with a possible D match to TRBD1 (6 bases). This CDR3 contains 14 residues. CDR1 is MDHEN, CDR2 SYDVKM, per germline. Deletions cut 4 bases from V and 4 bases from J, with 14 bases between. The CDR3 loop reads CASSSADSRYEQYF. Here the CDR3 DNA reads TGTGCCAGCAGTTCCGCGGACAGCCGTTACGAGCAGTACTTC.

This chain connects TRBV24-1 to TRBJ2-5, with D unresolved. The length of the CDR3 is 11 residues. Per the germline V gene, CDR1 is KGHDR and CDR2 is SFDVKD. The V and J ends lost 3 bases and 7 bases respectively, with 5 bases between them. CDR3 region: CATSDMGTQYF. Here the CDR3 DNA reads TGTGCCACCAGTGATATGGGGACCCAGTACTTC.

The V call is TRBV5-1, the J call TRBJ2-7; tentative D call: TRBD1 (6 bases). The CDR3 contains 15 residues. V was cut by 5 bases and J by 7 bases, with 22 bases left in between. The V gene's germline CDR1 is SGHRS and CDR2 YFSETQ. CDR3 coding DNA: TGCGCCAGCAGTTTCGACCAGGGGCCGATGTTGGAGCAGTACTTC. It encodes CASSFDQGPMLEQYF. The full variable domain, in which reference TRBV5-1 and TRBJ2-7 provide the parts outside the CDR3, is KAGVTQTPRYLIKTRGQQVTLSCSPISGHRSVSWYQQTPGQGLQFLFEYFSETQRNKGNFPGRFSGRQFSNSRSEMNVSTLELGDSALYLCASSFDQGPMLEQYFGPGTRLTVT.

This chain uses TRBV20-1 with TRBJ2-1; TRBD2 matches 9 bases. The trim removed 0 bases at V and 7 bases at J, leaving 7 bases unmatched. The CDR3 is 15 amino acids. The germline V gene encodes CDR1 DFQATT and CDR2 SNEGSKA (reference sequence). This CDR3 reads CSARDPGGRGNEQFF. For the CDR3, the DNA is TGCAGTGCTAGAGATCCAGGCGGGAGGGGGAATGAGCAGTTCTTC.

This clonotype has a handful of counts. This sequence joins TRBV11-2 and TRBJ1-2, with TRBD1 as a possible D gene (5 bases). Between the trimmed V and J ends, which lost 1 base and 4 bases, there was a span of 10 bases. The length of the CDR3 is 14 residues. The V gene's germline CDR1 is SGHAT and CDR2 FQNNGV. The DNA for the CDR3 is TGTGCCAGCAGCTTAGTTGGGGCCGCCTATGGCTACACCTTC. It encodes CASSLVGAAYGYTF.

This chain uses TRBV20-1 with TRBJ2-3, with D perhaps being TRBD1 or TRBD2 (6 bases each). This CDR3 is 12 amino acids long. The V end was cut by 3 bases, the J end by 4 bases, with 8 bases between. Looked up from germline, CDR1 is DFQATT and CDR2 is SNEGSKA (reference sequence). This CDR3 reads CSARRGADTQYF. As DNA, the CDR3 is TGCAGTGCTAGGAGGGGGGCAGATACGCAGTATTTT.

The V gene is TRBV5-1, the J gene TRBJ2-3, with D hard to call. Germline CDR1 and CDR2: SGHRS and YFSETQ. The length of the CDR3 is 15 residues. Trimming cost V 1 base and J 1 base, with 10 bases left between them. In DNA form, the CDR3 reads TGCGCCAGCAGCTTGTGGGCAGCCGGCACAGATACGCAGTATTTT. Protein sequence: CASSLWAAGTDTQYF. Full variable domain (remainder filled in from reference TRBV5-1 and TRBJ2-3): KAGVTQTPRYLIKTRGQQVTLSCSPISGHRSVSWYQQTPGQGLQFLFEYFSETQRNKGNFPGRFSGRQFSNSRSEMNVSTLELGDSALYLCASSLWAAGTDTQYFGPGTRLTVL.

CDR3 amino acids: CATSHRAHEQFF. In DNA form, the CDR3 reads TGTGCCACCTCTCACAGGGCACATGAGCAGTTCTTC. The rearrangement joins TRBV6-2 or TRBV6-3 to TRBJ2-1, with D maybe TRBD1 (6 bases). This CDR3 has 12 residues. Deletions cut 10 bases from V and 8 bases from J, with 15 bases between. Germline loops: CDR1 MNHEY, CDR2 SVGEGT.

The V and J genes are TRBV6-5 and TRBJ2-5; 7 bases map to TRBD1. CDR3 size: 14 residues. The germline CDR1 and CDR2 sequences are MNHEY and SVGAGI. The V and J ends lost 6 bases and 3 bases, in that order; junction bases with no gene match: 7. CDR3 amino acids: CASSPDGTEETQYF. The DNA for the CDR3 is TGTGCCAGCAGCCCGGACGGGACAGAAGAGACCCAGTACTTC.

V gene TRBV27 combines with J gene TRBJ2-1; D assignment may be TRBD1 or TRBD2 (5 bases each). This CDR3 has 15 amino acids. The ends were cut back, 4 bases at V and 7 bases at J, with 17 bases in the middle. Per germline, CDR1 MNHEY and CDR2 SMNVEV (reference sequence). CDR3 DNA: TGTGCCAGCAGTTCCCGGGACCCAAAGGAGAATGAGCAGTTCTTC. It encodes CASSSRDPKENEQFF.

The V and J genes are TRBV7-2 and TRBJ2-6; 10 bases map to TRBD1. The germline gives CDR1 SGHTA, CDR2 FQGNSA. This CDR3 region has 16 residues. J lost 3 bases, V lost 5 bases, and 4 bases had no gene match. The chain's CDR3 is CASSTGQGDGANVLTF. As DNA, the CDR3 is TGTGCCAGCAGCACTGGACAGGGGGATGGGGCCAACGTCCTGACTTTC.